Listed here is a single T cell receptor beta chain. TCRdb keeps only in-frame clones here, not all; method: immunoSEQ multiplex PCR. The sample lists over 150,000 clones; about 87% were seen once. The data derive from a study of blood T cell repertoires in COVID-19. The sample comprised peripheral blood. The source of this sequence is a man aged 55-75 years with COVID-19, enrolled during active disease.

CDR3 sequence: CASQDNNSNQPQHF. In DNA form, the CDR3 reads TGTGCCAGTCAAGACAACAATAGCAATCAGCCCCAGCATTTT. This chain links TRBV27 with TRBJ1-5; D gene ambiguous. Germline V gives CDR1 MNHEY, CDR2 SMNVEV (reference sequence). The V end lost 9 bases, the J end lost 0 bases, and 12 bases lay between the germline ends. This CDR3 has 14 amino acids.